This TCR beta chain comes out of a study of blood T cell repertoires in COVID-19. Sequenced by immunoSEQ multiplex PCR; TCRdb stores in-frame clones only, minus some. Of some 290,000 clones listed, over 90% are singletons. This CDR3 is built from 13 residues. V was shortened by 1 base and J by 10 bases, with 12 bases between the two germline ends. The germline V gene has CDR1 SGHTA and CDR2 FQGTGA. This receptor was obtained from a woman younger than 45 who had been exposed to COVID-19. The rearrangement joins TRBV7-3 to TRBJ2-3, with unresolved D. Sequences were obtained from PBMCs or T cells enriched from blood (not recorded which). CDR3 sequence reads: CASSLKLLDAQYF. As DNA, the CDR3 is TGTGCCAGCAGCTTAAAACTATTGGATGCGCAGTATTTT.